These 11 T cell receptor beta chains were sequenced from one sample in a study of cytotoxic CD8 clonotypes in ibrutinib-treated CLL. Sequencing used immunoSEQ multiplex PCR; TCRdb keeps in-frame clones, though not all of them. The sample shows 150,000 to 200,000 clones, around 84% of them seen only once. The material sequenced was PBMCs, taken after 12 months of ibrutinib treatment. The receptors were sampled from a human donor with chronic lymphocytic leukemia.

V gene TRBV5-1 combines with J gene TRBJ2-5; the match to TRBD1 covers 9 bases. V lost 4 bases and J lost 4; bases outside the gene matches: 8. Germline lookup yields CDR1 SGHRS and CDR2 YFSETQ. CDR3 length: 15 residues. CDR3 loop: CASSGGSTGGETQYF. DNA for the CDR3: TGCGCCAGCAGCGGGGGGTCGACAGGGGGAGAGACCCAGTACTTC.

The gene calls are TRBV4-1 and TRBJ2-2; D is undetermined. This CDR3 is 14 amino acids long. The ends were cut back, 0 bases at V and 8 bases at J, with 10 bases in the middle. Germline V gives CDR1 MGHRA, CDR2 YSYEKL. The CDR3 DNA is TGCGCCAGCAGCCAAGATCTTCGTGGAGGGGAGCTGTTTTTT. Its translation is CASSQDLRGGELFF.

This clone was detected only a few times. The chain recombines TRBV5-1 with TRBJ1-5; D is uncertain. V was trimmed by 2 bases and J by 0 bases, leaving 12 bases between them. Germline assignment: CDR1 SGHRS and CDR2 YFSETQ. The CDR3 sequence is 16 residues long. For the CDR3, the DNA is TGCGCCAGCAGCTTAAGCAGTGGATATAGCAATCAGCCCCAGCATTTT. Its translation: CASSLSSGYSNQPQHF.

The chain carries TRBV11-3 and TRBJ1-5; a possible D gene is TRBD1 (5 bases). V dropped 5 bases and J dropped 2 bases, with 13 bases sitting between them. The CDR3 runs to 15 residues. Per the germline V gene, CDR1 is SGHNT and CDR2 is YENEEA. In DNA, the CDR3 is TGTGCCAGCAGCCCCGGCAGGGCGGGCAATCAGCCCCAGCATTTT. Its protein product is CASSPGRAGNQPQHF. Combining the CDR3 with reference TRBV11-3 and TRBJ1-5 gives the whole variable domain EAGVVQSPRYKIIEKKQPVAFWCNPISGHNTLYWYLQNLGQGPELLIRYENEEAVDDSQLPKDRFSAERLKGVDSTLKIQPAELGDSAVYLCASSPGRAGNQPQHFGDGTRLSIL.

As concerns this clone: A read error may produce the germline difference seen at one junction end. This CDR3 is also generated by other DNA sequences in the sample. This CDR3 reads CASSLTENTEAFF. The CDR3 DNA reads TGTGCTAGCAGCCTGACAGAAAACACTGAAGCTTTCTTT. V gene TRBV7-7 combines with J gene TRBJ1-1; D may be TRBD1 (5 bases). The CDR3 length is 13 residues. In germline, CDR1 is SSHAT, CDR2 FNYEAQ (reference sequence).

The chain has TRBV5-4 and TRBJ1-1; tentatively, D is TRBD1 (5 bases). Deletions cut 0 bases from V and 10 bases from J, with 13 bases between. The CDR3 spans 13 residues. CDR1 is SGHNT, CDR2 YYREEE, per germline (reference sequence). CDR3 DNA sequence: TGTGCCAGCAGCTTGGGGGGGAAACTGAGAGCTTTCTTT. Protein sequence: CASSLGGKLRAFF.

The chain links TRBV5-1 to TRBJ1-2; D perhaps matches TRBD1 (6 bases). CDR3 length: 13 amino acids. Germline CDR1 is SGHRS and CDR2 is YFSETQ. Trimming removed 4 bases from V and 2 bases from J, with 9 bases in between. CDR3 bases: TGCGCCAGCAGCCCCCAGGGGAACTATGGCTACACCTTC. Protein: CASSPQGNYGYTF.

The CDR3 loop is CASSFGQGVDNEQYF. The CDR3 nucleotides are TGTGCCAGCAGCTTTGGACAGGGAGTGGACAACGAGCAGTACTTC. The chain joins TRBV5-5 to TRBJ2-7, with TRBD1 identical over 8 bases. J gave up 5 bases and V 2 bases, and 9 bases lay outside the gene matches. The CDR3 is made up of 15 amino acids. The germline V gene encodes CDR1 SGHKS and CDR2 YYEKEE (reference sequence).

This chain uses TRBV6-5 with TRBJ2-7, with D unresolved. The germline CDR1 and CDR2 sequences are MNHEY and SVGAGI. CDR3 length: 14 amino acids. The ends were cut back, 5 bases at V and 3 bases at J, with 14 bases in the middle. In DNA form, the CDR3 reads TGTGCCAGCAGTACCGATCGGACGGTCTACGAGCAGTACTTC. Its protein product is CASSTDRTVYEQYF.

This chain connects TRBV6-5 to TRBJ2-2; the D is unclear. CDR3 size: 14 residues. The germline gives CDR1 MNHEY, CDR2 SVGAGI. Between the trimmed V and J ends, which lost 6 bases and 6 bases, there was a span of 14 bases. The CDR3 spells CASSNTIQAGELFF. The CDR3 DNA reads TGTGCCAGCAGCAACACGATCCAGGCCGGGGAGCTGTTTTTT.

CDR3 in amino acids: CASSSGRTTGYGYTF. The CDR3 nucleotides are TGTGCCAGCAGCTCGGGACGGACCACCGGCTATGGCTACACCTTC. J is TRBJ1-2 and V is TRBV7-2; D possibly corresponds to TRBD1 (5 bases). V was shortened by 4 bases and J by 4 bases, with 16 bases between the two germline ends. Germline V lookup: CDR1 SGHTA, CDR2 FQGNSA. The CDR3 extends over 15 amino acids.